What follows are 21 T cell receptor beta chains derived from one specimen sequenced in a study of T cells after yellow fever vaccination. Each CDR3 protein is one row after TCRdb ran MiXCR on the 5' RACE reads. The repertoire holds fewer than 450,000 distinct CDR3 sequences, with 3% to 4.5% as singletons. Sequencing used PBMCs, obtained 5 days after the yellow fever booster vaccination. These receptors originate from a man aged 18 to 30 who received the YFV17D yellow fever vaccine.

The V and J genes are TRBV18 and TRBJ2-5, with D unresolved. The germline V gene encodes CDR1 KGHSH and CDR2 LQKENI. This CDR3 region has 14 residues. Trimming pared 3 bases from V and 1 base from J, leaving 9 bases between. CDR3 nucleotide sequence: TGTGCCAGCTCACCCCAGAAACTCCAAGAGACCCAGTACTTC. Protein sequence: CASSPQKLQETQYF.

This clonotype was seen more than once but under ten times. J is TRBJ2-3 and V is TRBV11-2; TRBD2 matches 10 bases. The V and J ends lost 8 bases and 2 bases, in that order; junction bases with no gene match: 7. The CDR3 has 15 amino acids. CDR1 SGHAT and CDR2 FQNNGV come from the germline V gene. This chain's CDR3 is CASADGLAVTDTQYF. In DNA, the CDR3 is TGTGCCAGCGCTGACGGACTAGCGGTCACAGATACGCAGTATTTT.

A few counts support this clonotype. The V gene is TRBV25-1, the J gene TRBJ1-1; the D is unclear. The CDR3 runs to 11 residues. V was pared by 8 bases and J by 4 bases, with 8 bases between. Looked up from germline, CDR1 is MGHDK and CDR2 is SYGVNS. CDR3 residues: CASDWGTEAFF. The DNA of the CDR3 is TGTGCCAGCGATTGGGGCACTGAAGCTTTCTTT.

Ten or more counts support this clonotype. The chain carries TRBV7-2 and TRBJ2-5, with TRBD1 identical over 8 bases. Trimming took 3 bases from V and 2 from J; bases not matched to a gene: 8. This CDR3 has 16 amino acids. Germline V gene sequence: CDR1 SGHTA, CDR2 FQGNSA. The CDR3 protein is CASSFRTGTGQETQYF. The CDR3 coding sequence is TGTGCCAGCAGCTTCCGGACAGGGACGGGTCAAGAGACCCAGTACTTC.

This chain joins TRBV20-1 and TRBJ2-3; weak D call: TRBD2 (5 bases). Germline V lookup: CDR1 DFQATT, CDR2 SNEGSKA (reference sequence). V lost 2 bases, J lost 2 bases, and 8 bases lay in between. The CDR3 spans 13 residues. The CDR3 here is CSARRDFTDTQYF. The CDR3 DNA reads as TGCAGTGCTAGACGGGATTTCACAGATACGCAGTATTTT.

This clonotype was seen many times. V gene TRBV4-2 combines with J gene TRBJ1-4; 9 bases agree with TRBD1. Losses at the gene ends were 0 bases for V and 8 bases for J; bases not matched to a gene: 7. The germline gives CDR1 LGHNA, CDR2 YNFKEQ. The CDR3 totals 16 residues. CDR3 in amino acids: CASSQESGTGLEKLFF. In nucleotides, the CDR3 is TGTGCCAGCAGCCAAGAATCCGGGACAGGGCTAGAAAAACTGTTTTTT.

The gene calls are TRBV5-1 and TRBJ2-3, with TRBD1 as a possible D gene (6 bases). CDR1 and CDR2 from the germline V gene are SGHRS and YFSETQ. Trimming removed 2 bases at V and 0 bases at J, with 10 bases between. The CDR3 spans 15 residues. This chain's CDR3 is CASSFRTESTDTQYF. The CDR3 DNA sequence: TGCGCCAGCAGCTTCCGGACAGAAAGCACAGATACGCAGTATTTT.

This clonotype was observed a handful of times. The rearrangement links TRBV4-1 to TRBJ2-2, with a tentative D call TRBD2 (7 bases). V gave up 2 bases and J gave up 5 bases, with 21 bases separating them. Germline V gene data show CDR1 as MGHRA and CDR2 as YSYEKL. The CDR3 covers 18 residues. CDR3 sequence reads: CASSQKGLGGGKTGELFF. The DNA for the CDR3 is TGCGCCAGCAGCCAAAAGGGCTTGGGGGGGGGCAAGACCGGGGAGCTGTTTTTT.

This clonotype has more than one count but fewer than ten. The V call is TRBV7-2, the J call TRBJ1-2, with D perhaps TRBD1 (5 bases). V was trimmed by 5 bases and J by 4 bases, leaving 14 bases between them. In germline, CDR1 is SGHTA, CDR2 FQGNSA. The CDR3 contains 14 residues. In nucleotides, the CDR3 is TGTGCCAGCAGCGTGGAGAGGGGCTTCTATGGCTACACCTTC. This encodes CASSVERGFYGYTF.

There are a few counts of this clonotype. This rearrangement joins TRBV5-1 to TRBJ2-6; 7 nucleotides line up with TRBD1. Losses at the gene ends were 4 bases for V and 1 base for J; bases not matched to a gene: 5. Germline assignment: CDR1 SGHRS and CDR2 YFSETQ. The CDR3 spans 16 residues. This chain's CDR3 is CASSLGDRSGANVLTF. The CDR3, as DNA: TGCGCCAGCAGCCTGGGGGACAGATCTGGGGCCAACGTCCTGACTTTC. Using reference TRBV5-1 and TRBJ2-6 for the parts outside the CDR3, the full variable domain is KAGVTQTPRYLIKTRGQQVTLSCSPISGHRSVSWYQQTPGQGLQFLFEYFSETQRNKGNFPGRFSGRQFSNSRSEMNVSTLELGDSALYLCASSLGDRSGANVLTFGAGSRLTVL.

The chain links TRBV25-1 to TRBJ2-3, with TRBD2 matching over 9 bases. Looked up from germline, CDR1 is MGHDK and CDR2 is SYGVNS. The CDR3 length is 14 residues. The V and J ends lost 4 bases and 6 bases, in that order; junction bases with no gene match: 5. CDR3 region: CASSAAGGFDTQYF. In nucleotides, the CDR3 is TGTGCCAGCAGTGCAGCGGGGGGATTCGATACGCAGTATTTT.

This clonotype was seen at least ten times. The rearrangement joins TRBV10-3 to TRBJ2-7, with 7 bases aligning to TRBD2. V was pared by 0 bases and J by 4 bases, with 12 bases of the junction left unmatched. CDR1 ENHRY and CDR2 SYGVKD come from the germline V gene. This CDR3 spans 17 amino acids. The CDR3 sequence is CAISESPNPSGGYEQYV. The CDR3 DNA sequence: TGTGCCATCAGTGAGTCCCCTAATCCGTCGGGGGGTTACGAGCAGTACGTC.

This clonotype was recorded at least ten times. The V and J genes are TRBV7-8 and TRBJ1-5; D not certain. This CDR3 has 12 amino acids. The germline V gene has CDR1 SGHVS and CDR2 FQNEAQ. Trimming took off 5 bases at V and 5 bases at J, with 7 bases between the two ends. The CDR3 region is CASSPHDQPQHF. Written as DNA, the CDR3 is TGTGCCAGCAGCCCGCACGATCAGCCCCAGCATTTT.

This clonotype was recorded at least ten times. The V call is TRBV29-1, the J call TRBJ2-5; perhaps TRBD1 as D (5 bases). V dropped 0 bases and J dropped 5 bases, with 16 bases sitting between them. CDR3 length: 15 amino acids. Germline V gene sequence: CDR1 SQVTM, CDR2 ANQGSEA. The CDR3 DNA follows: TGCAGCGTTGAAGACGCACAGGAGTCAAGGGAGACCCAGTACTTC. It translates to CSVEDAQESRETQYF.

This clonotype was counted between two and nine times. The chain combines TRBV7-2 with TRBJ2-1; 7 nucleotides line up with TRBD1. The CDR3 extends over 15 amino acids. The junction had 5 bases not matched to a gene; V was cut back by 3 bases and J by 3 bases. The germline gives CDR1 SGHTA, CDR2 FQGNSA. This chain's CDR3 is CASSFDRVLYNEQFF. The CDR3 DNA sequence: TGTGCCAGCAGCTTCGACAGGGTTCTCTACAATGAGCAGTTCTTC.

The V and J genes are TRBV11-2 and TRBJ2-5, with D perhaps matching TRBD2 (6 bases). CDR1 is SGHAT and CDR2 is FQNNGV in the germline V gene. The CDR3 totals 14 residues. The V gene lost 7 bases and the J gene lost 1 base, with 13 bases spanning the gap. The CDR3 loop is CASTRRDFQETQYF. CDR3 sequence (DNA): TGTGCCAGCACCCGAAGGGACTTCCAAGAGACCCAGTACTTC. Full variable domain (rest looked up from reference TRBV11-2 and TRBJ2-5): EAGVAQSPRYKIIEKRQSVAFWCNPISGHATLYWYQQILGQGPKLLIQFQNNGVVDDSQLPKDRFSAERLKGVDSTLKIQPAKLEDSAVYLCASTRRDFQETQYFGPGTRLLVL.

This clonotype was seen more than once but under ten times. The CDR3 is CASSLRSSYGTGELFF. DNA of the CDR3: TGCGCCAGCAGCTTAAGGTCTAGCTATGGCACCGGGGAGCTGTTTTTT. The rearrangement joins TRBV5-1 to TRBJ2-2, with D possibly TRBD2 on 5 matching bases. This CDR3 is built from 16 residues. Germline assignment: CDR1 SGHRS and CDR2 YFSETQ. V lost 2 bases, J lost 4 bases, and 15 bases lay in between. Complete variable domain (other parts from reference TRBV5-1 and TRBJ2-2): KAGVTQTPRYLIKTRGQQVTLSCSPISGHRSVSWYQQTPGQGLQFLFEYFSETQRNKGNFPGRFSGRQFSNSRSEMNVSTLELGDSALYLCASSLRSSYGTGELFFGEGSRLTVL.

This clonotype occurred many times. This chain links TRBV21-1 with TRBJ2-1; the table's D call of TRBD1 was not tested on the DNA. TRBV21-1 is recorded as a pseudogene. CDR3 length equals 16 residues. As DNA, the CDR3 is TGTGCCAGCAGCAATCCCCGGGGGGGCGCATTTCGTGAGCAGTTCTTC. Translating gives CASSNPRGGAFREQFF.

This clonotype has a handful of counts. This chain links TRBV3-1 with TRBJ1-1; tentatively, D is TRBD1 (5 bases). CDR1 is LGHDT, CDR2 YNNKEL, per germline (reference sequence). Trimming took 4 bases from V and 0 from J, leaving 12 bases between them. The CDR3 loop spans 15 amino acids. The CDR3 is CASSRWDGLNTEAFF. The CDR3 nucleotides are TGTGCCAGCAGCCGATGGGACGGCTTGAACACTGAAGCTTTCTTT. Together with reference TRBV3-1 and TRBJ1-1, the CDR3 gives the full variable domain: DTAVSQTPKYLVTQMGNDKSIKCEQNLGHDTMYWYKQDSKKFLKIMFSYNNKELIINETVPNRFSPKSPDKAHLNLHINSLELGDSAVYFCASSRWDGLNTEAFFGQGTRLTVV.

This clonotype was found many times. The chain links TRBV12-3 or TRBV12-4 to TRBJ2-2; the D is unclear. Trimming shortened V by 1 base and J by 4 bases, and 7 bases separated the two germline ends. This CDR3 has 14 amino acids. The CDR3 bases are TGTGCCAGCAGTTTAGTCCAGATCACCGGGGAGCTGTTTTTT. Its translation is CASSLVQITGELFF.

This clonotype was recorded at least ten times. The chain uses TRBV5-6 and TRBJ2-6; D not resolved. Germline CDR1 is SGHDT and CDR2 is YYEEEE. There are 14 residues in the CDR3. The germline V and J ends were trimmed by 5 bases and 3 bases, with 9 bases remaining between them. DNA for the CDR3: TGTGCCAGCAGACGAACTGGTGGGGCCAACGTCCTGACTTTC. Its protein is CASRRTGGANVLTF.